This passage covers 17 T cell receptor beta chains from one sample sequenced in a study of PD-1 blockade in classical Hodgkin lymphoma. With no exception, relapse followed autologous stem cell transplantation in all patients, and brentuximab vedotin exposure varied. Profiling relied on immunoSEQ multiplex PCR, and the TCRdb table lists in-frame clones only, not all of them. The top ten clones hold 9% to 10% of a sample with 66,000 or so clones, 71% of them seen once. The material sequenced was peripheral blood mononuclear cells (PBMCs), taken before the second cycle of nivolumab. The receptors here all came from a human donor with classical Hodgkin lymphoma.

The chain links TRBV11-3 to TRBJ2-6; 9 bases map to TRBD2. Germline trimming cut 5 bases from V and 2 bases from J; bases unmatched to any gene: 4. This CDR3 has 16 residues. Germline CDR1 and CDR2: SGHNT and YENEEA. The CDR3 nucleotides read TGTGCCAGCAGCGGGCGGGGGGGCCCTGGGGCCAACGTCCTGACTTTC. Protein product: CASSGRGGPGANVLTF.

This clone was detected many times. The rearrangement links TRBV6-5 to TRBJ2-7; no reliable D call. Between the trimmed V and J ends, which lost 0 bases and 1 base, there was a span of 4 bases. The CDR3 covers 13 residues. Germline CDR1 is MNHEY and CDR2 is SVGAGI. The CDR3 nucleotides are TGTGCCAGCAGTTACTCACAGTCCTACGAGCAGTACTTC. Encoded protein: CASSYSQSYEQYF.

Sample share makes this clone medium-sized. The CDR3 spells CASSQNPGLAGWVSNEQFF. As DNA, the CDR3 is TGTGCCAGCAGCCAAAACCCGGGGCTAGCGGGATGGGTAAGCAATGAGCAGTTCTTC. The chain couples TRBV14 to TRBJ2-1; TRBD2 matches 9 bases. Germline CDR1 reads SGHDN; CDR2 reads FVKESK. Trimming removed 2 bases from V and 6 bases from J; junction bases left unmatched: 17. This CDR3 is 19 amino acids long.

The rearrangement links TRBV2 to TRBJ2-7; no clear D. Looked up from germline, CDR1 is SNHLY and CDR2 is FYNNEI. The CDR3 consists of 13 residues. Trimming stripped 7 bases from V and 2 bases from J, with 12 bases between. The chain's CDR3 is CASIRTVPYEQYF. CDR3 sequence (DNA): TGTGCCAGCATCAGAACTGTACCCTACGAGCAGTACTTC.

The V call is TRBV11-2, the J call TRBJ2-5; D might be TRBD1 or TRBD2, each matching 5 bases. V shed 5 bases and J shed 0 bases, with 16 bases lying between them. The V gene's germline CDR1 is SGHAT and CDR2 FQNNGV. The CDR3 runs to 16 residues. CDR3 loop: CASSKAGTIYQETQYF. CDR3 coding DNA: TGTGCCAGCAGCAAGGCCGGGACGATTTACCAAGAGACCCAGTACTTC.

The chain has TRBV6-6 and TRBJ1-2, with a tentative D call TRBD1 (6 bases). Germline CDR1 reads MNHNY; CDR2 reads SVGAGI (reference sequence). The CDR3 length is 14 residues. V gave up 3 bases and J gave up 7 bases, with 15 bases separating them. CDR3 sequence (DNA): TGTGCCAGCAGTTATTTAGCCAGGGGAAGTGGCTACACCTTC. Translating gives CASSYLARGSGYTF.

This clone was observed a single time. This chain uses TRBV9 with TRBJ2-5, with 8 bases matching TRBD2. The J call may be incorrect, as the DNA end agrees better with TRBJ2-7. This CDR3 spans 15 amino acids. The V gene's germline CDR1 is SGDLS and CDR2 YYNGEE. CDR3 in DNA: TGTGCCAGCAGCGTAGATGAGAGGGCGGGAGGCGAGCAGTACTTC. Its translation is CASSVDERAGGEQYF.

V usage is TRBV5-6 and J usage is TRBJ2-5; possibly TRBD2 for D (5 bases). The CDR3 is 12 residues long. Germline CDR1 SGHDT, CDR2 YYEEEE. V lost 3 bases and J 5 bases, leaving 8 bases between the germline ends. This CDR3 is CASSWERETQYF. The CDR3 DNA reads as TGTGCCAGCAGCTGGGAGAGGGAGACCCAGTACTTC.

This clone was detected a few times. This chain links TRBV6-5 with TRBJ2-1; tentatively, D is TRBD1 (6 bases). This CDR3 comprises 13 residues. CDR1 is MNHEY and CDR2 is SVGAGI in the germline V gene. Trimming pared 0 bases from V and 11 bases from J, leaving 11 bases between. This CDR3 is CASSYSGTNKQFF. The CDR3 DNA is TGTGCCAGCAGTTACTCGGGGACAAATAAGCAGTTCTTC.

The chain uses TRBV5-1 and TRBJ2-3, with a possible D match to TRBD2 (6 bases). Germline V CDR1 and CDR2: SGHRS, YFSETQ. Between the trimmed V and J ends, which lost 0 bases and 4 bases, there was a span of 9 bases. The length of the CDR3 is 14 residues. CDR3: CASSLAAGSDTQYF. DNA of the CDR3: TGCGCCAGCAGCTTGGCCGCGGGGTCAGATACGCAGTATTTT. Filled out from reference TRBV5-1 and TRBJ2-3, the complete variable domain reads KAGVTQTPRYLIKTRGQQVTLSCSPISGHRSVSWYQQTPGQGLQFLFEYFSETQRNKGNFPGRFSGRQFSNSRSEMNVSTLELGDSALYLCASSLAAGSDTQYFGPGTRLTVL.

The chain joins TRBV27 to TRBJ2-7; TRBD1 aligns across 10 bases. The germline CDR1 and CDR2 sequences are MNHEY and SMNVEV (reference sequence). The CDR3 totals 14 residues. Trimming took 8 bases from V and 6 from J; bases not matched to a gene: 10. As DNA, the CDR3 is TGTGCCAGCGGCTCACGGGACAGGGGTGGCGAGCAGTACTTC. This encodes CASGSRDRGGEQYF.

The chain is built from TRBV10-3 and TRBJ1-4, with D possibly TRBD1 on 6 matching bases. Germline assignment: CDR1 ENHRY and CDR2 SYGVKD. V was shortened by 3 bases and J by 8 bases, with 10 bases between the two germline ends. The length of the CDR3 is 13 residues. CDR3 loop: CAISDNQGEKLFF. CDR3 in DNA: TGTGCCATCAGTGACAACCAGGGGGAAAAACTGTTTTTT.

V is TRBV30 and J is TRBJ2-1; no firm D call. The CDR3 sequence is 18 residues long. Trimming left V 1 base short and J 0 bases short, with 19 bases between. Looked up from germline, CDR1 is GTSNPN and CDR2 is SVGIG (reference sequence). The CDR3 region is CAWSGESRRSHSYNEQFF. Here the CDR3 DNA reads TGTGCCTGGAGTGGAGAAAGCAGGCGGTCACACTCCTACAATGAGCAGTTCTTC.

The CDR3 region is CASSRGSTSGGANNEQFF. CDR3 nucleotide sequence: TGCGCCAGCAGCCGAGGTAGCACTAGCGGGGGGGCCAACAATGAGCAGTTCTTC. J is TRBJ2-1 and V is TRBV5-1; 13 nucleotides align to TRBD2. The V segment lost 4 bases and the J segment 5 bases; nucleotides outside the gene matches: 12. The CDR3 is 18 amino acids. The germline CDR1 and CDR2 sequences are SGHRS and YFSETQ.

This clone occurred once. V gene TRBV28 combines with J gene TRBJ1-4; D gene uncertain. Germline-derived CDR1 and CDR2 are MDHEN and SYDVKM. V gave up 2 bases and J gave up 11 bases, with 9 bases separating them. This CDR3 spans 12 amino acids. CDR3 protein: CASSLKGGKLFF. The CDR3 bases are TGTGCCAGCAGTTTAAAGGGTGGGAAACTGTTTTTT.

The chain links TRBV27 to TRBJ1-1, with D maybe TRBD1 (6 bases). Looked up from germline, CDR1 is MNHEY and CDR2 is SMNVEV (reference sequence). The CDR3 is 15 residues long. The ends were cut back, 2 bases at V and 4 bases at J, with 14 bases in the middle. The CDR3 nucleotides are TGTGCCAGCAGTTTAAACGGCTTAGGGGGCACTGAAGCTTTCTTT. Amino acids: CASSLNGLGGTEAFF.

V gene TRBV18 combines with J gene TRBJ1-2, with TRBD1 matching 8 bases. This CDR3 contains 18 residues. J gave up 2 bases and V 2 bases, and 13 bases lay outside the gene matches. Germline assignment: CDR1 KGHSH and CDR2 LQKENI. The CDR3 nucleotides are TGTGCCAGCTCACCAATCTCCGAGTGGACAGGGAGCAACTATGGCTACACCTTC. Amino acid sequence: CASSPISEWTGSNYGYTF.